The T cell receptor beta chain described here comes from a study of beta chain features in type 1 diabetes. All of the isolated RNA was reverse transcribed, so expressed TCRB transcripts were sequenced. Using immunoSEQ multiplex PCR, the repertoire was profiled, and TCRdb retains in-frame clones only, with some absent. The sample consists of about 230,000 clones, 9% to 10% of them appearing once. This CDR3 region has 12 residues. The germline V gene has CDR1 SGDLS and CDR2 YYNGEE. The V end was cut by 2 bases, the J end by 5 bases, with 6 bases between. A word on this clone: Its antigen is not known.

Each of the CD4+ naive, central memory, regulatory and stem cell-like memory populations was sorted via CD45RO/CCR7/CD25/CD127/CD95/CD27. Study results and limitations: Equally in patients and controls, PCR might preferentially amplify shorter templates.

The TCR sequence derives from a young woman in good health. The sample taken for sequencing was naive CD4+ T cells from blood. J is TRBJ2-3 and V is TRBV9; the D gene is possibly TRBD1 (6 bases). The CDR3, as DNA: TGTGCCAGCAGCGTGGGACAAGATACGCAGTATTTT. Protein sequence: CASSVGQDTQYF. Complete variable domain (other parts from reference TRBV9 and TRBJ2-3): DSGVTQTPKHLITATGQRVTLRCSPRSGDLSVYWYQQSLDQGLQFLIQYYNGEERAKGNILERFSAQQFPDLHSELNLSSLELGDSALYFCASSVGQDTQYFGPGTRLTVL.